Listed here are 4 T cell receptor beta chains from one sample, sequenced in a study of blood T cell repertoires in COVID-19. This table comes from immunoSEQ multiplex PCR, and its TCRdb copy is limited to in-frame clones, with some not included. The sample carries approximately 230,000 clones, around 89% recorded once. The sample comprised PBMCs or T cells enriched from blood (not recorded which). These TCRs come from a woman aged 25 to 39 who had recovered from COVID-19.

The chain uses TRBV28 and TRBJ1-1; 8 bases match TRBD1. V shed 7 bases and J 6 bases; nucleotides not matched to a gene: 10. Germline-derived CDR1 and CDR2 are MDHEN and SYDVKM. CDR3 length: 14 amino acids. CDR3 sequence (DNA): TGTGCCAGCAACTATTTCGACAGGGGACCTGAAGCTTTCTTT. Encoded protein: CASNYFDRGPEAFF.

J is TRBJ2-1 and V is TRBV5-4; 10 nucleotides align to TRBD1. V was clipped by 0 bases and J by 4 bases; unmatched bases: 10. CDR1 is SGHNT and CDR2 is YYREEE in the germline V gene (reference sequence). CDR3 length: 18 amino acids. CDR3 sequence reads: CASSLGGDRGRVYNEQFF. The DNA for the CDR3 is TGTGCCAGCAGCTTGGGTGGTGACAGGGGGCGGGTTTACAATGAGCAGTTCTTC. Full variable domain (rest looked up from reference TRBV5-4 and TRBJ2-1): ETGVTQSPTHLIKTRGQQVTLRCSSQSGHNTVSWYQQALGQGPQFIFQYYREEENGRGNFPPRFSGLQFPNYSSELNVNALELDDSALYLCASSLGGDRGRVYNEQFFGPGTRLTVL.

This sequence joins TRBV28 and TRBJ1-2, with D perhaps matching TRBD1 (5 bases). CDR1 and CDR2 (germline): MDHEN, SYDVKM. The CDR3 has 12 amino acids. With 8 bases removed from V and 8 bases from J, the gap between germline ends came to 15 bases. The CDR3 protein is CASEGADGGYTF. CDR3 sequence (DNA): TGTGCCAGCGAAGGGGCGGACGGAGGCTACACCTTC.

Turning to this clone: At the DNA level, this CDR3 is encoded by other sequences in the same sample as well. V and J are TRBV29-1 and TRBJ1-2; 7 bases line up with TRBD1. V shed 4 bases, J shed 1 base, and the junction held 3 bases outside the gene matches. Germline assignment: CDR1 SQVTM and CDR2 ANQGSEA. This CDR3 spans 13 amino acids. CDR3 protein: CSVGQGLNYGYTF. Written as DNA, the CDR3 is TGCAGCGTTGGACAGGGACTTAACTATGGCTACACCTTC.